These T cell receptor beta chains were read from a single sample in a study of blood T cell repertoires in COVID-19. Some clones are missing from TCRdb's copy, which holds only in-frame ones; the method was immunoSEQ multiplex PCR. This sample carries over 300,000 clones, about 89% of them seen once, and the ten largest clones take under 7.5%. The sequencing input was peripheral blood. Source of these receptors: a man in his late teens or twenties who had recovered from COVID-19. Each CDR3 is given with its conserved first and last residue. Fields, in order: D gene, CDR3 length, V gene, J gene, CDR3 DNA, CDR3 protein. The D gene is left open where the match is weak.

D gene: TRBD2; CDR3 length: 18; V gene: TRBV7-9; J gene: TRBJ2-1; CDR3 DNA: TGTGCCAGCAGCTTAAGACGTCTAGCGGGAGGTGTCTACAATGAGCAGTTCTTC; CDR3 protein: CASSLRRLAGGVYNEQFF
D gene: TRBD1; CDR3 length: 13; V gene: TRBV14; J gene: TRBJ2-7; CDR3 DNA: TGTGCCAGCACCCGAAGCGGAGGGACAGGAGACTACTTC; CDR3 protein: CASTRSGGTGDYF
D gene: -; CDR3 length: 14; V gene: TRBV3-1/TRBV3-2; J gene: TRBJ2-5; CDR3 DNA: TGTGCCAGCAGCCAAGATAGCGGATCGGAGACCCAGTACTTC; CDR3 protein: CASSQDSGSETQYF
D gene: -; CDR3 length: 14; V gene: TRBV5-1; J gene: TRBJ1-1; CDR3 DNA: TGCGCCAGCAGCTTGGAGGCAGGGGAAGGTGAAGCTTTCTTT; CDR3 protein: CASSLEAGEGEAFF
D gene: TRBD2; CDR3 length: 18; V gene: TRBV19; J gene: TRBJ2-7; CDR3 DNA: TGTGCCAGTAGGGGACTGACGACTAGCGGGAGAGGCCCGTACGAGCAGTACTTC; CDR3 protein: CASRGLTTSGRGPYEQYF
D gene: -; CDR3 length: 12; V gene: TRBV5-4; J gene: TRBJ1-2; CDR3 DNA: TGTGCCAGCAGCTTTGCCCGGGAAGGCTACACCTTC; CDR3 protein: CASSFAREGYTF
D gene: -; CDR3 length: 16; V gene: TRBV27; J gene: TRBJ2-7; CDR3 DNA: TGTGCCAGCAGTTTATATGCCAGGGGATTAACCTACGAGCAGTACTTC; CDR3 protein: CASSLYARGLTYEQYF
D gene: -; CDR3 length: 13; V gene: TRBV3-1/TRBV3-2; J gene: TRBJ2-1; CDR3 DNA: TGTGCCAGCAGCCACGGACTCTTAAATGAGCAGTTCTTC; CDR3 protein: CASSHGLLNEQFF
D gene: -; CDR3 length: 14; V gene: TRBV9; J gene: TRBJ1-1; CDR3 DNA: TGTGCCAGCAGCCCCCCACCGGGTAACACTGAAGCTTTCTTT; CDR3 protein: CASSPPPGNTEAFF
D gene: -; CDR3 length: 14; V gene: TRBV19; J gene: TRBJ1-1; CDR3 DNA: TGTGCCAGTAGTATAATGGGGGCAGGGACTGAAGCTTTCTTT; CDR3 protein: CASSIMGAGTEAFF
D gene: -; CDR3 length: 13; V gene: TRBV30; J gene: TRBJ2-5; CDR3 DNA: TGTGCCTGGAGTGTGGGGCCACAAGAGACCCAGTACTTC; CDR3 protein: CAWSVGPQETQYF
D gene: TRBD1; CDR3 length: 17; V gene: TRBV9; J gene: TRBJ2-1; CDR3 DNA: TGTGCCAGCAGCGGAGGAGGACAGGGTGGATCCTACAATGAGCAGTTCTTC; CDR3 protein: CASSGGGQGGSYNEQFF
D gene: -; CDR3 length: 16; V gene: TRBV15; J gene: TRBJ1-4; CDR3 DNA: TGTGCCACCAGCAGAGGAATCCGGGACAAGAATGAAAAACTGTTTTTT; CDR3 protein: CATSRGIRDKNEKLFF
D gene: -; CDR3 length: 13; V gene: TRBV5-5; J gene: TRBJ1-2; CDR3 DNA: TGTGCCAGCAGCATCGGACCCGGGGAAGGCTACACCTTC; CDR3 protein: CASSIGPGEGYTF